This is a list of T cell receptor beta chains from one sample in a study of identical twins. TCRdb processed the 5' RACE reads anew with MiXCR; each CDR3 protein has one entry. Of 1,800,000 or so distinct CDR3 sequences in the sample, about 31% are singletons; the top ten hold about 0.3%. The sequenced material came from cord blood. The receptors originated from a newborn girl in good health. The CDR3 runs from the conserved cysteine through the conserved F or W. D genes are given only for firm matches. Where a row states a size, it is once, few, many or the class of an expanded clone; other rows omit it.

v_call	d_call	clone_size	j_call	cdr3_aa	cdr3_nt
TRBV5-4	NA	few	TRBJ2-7	CASSLRATGSEQYF	TGTGCCAGCAGCTTGAGGGCGACAGGAAGCGAGCAGTACTTC
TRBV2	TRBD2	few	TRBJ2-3	CASSEGSGGALVSTDTQYF	TGTGCCAGCAGTGAAGGAAGCGGGGGGGCCTTGGTAAGCACAGATACGCAGTATTTT
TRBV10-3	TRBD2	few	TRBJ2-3	CAIATSGNTDTQYF	TGTGCCATTGCAACTAGCGGAAACACAGATACGCAGTATTTT
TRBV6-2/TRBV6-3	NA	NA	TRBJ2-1	CANRLAYNEQFF	TGTGCCAACAGACTCGCCTACAATGAGCAGTTCTTC
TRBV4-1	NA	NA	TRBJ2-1	CASSQPASNPFF	TGCGCCAGCAGCCAACCGGCCTCCAACCCGTTCTTC
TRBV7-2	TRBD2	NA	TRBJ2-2	CASSLDQASGATGELFF	TGTGCCAGCAGCTTAGATCAGGCTAGCGGAGCCACCGGGGAGCTGTTTTTT
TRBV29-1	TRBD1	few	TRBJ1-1	CSASAGTVAIKAFF	TGCAGCGCCTCGGCCGGGACAGTCGCAATTAAAGCTTTCTTT
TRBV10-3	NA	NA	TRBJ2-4	CAISEDRTGKNIQYF	TGTGCCATCAGTGAGGACAGGACGGGCAAAAACATTCAGTACTTC
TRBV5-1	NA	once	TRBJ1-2	CASSPEPGQFNYGYTF	TGCGCCAGCAGCCCTGAGCCGGGACAATTTAACTATGGCTACACCTTC
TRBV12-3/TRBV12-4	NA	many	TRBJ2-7	CASSLKGRSTYEQYF	TGTGCCAGCAGTTTAAAGGGACGGTCGACCTACGAGCAGTACTTC
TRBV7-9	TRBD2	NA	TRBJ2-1	CASSPPGTSLHEQFF	TGTGCCAGCAGCCCCCCCGGGACTAGTCTCCATGAGCAGTTCTTC
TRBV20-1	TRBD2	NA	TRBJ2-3	CSARVRTSGVADTQYF	TGCAGTGCTAGAGTGCGGACTAGCGGGGTTGCAGATACGCAGTATTTT
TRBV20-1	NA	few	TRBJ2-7	CSAMATDYRYEQYF	TGCAGTGCTATGGCGACAGATTATAGGTACGAGCAGTACTTC
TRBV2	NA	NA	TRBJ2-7	CASSGDDRLHEQYF	TGTGCCAGCAGTGGGGACGACCGGTTACACGAGCAGTACTTC
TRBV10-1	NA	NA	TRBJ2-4	CASSESQGVQYF	TGCGCCAGCAGTGAAAGTCAGGGAGTTCAGTACTTC
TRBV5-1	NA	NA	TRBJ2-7	CASSPLVGALPYEQYF	TGCGCCAGCAGCCCGTTAGTGGGGGCCCTCCCCTACGAGCAGTACTTC
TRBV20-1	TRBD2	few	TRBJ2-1	CSARDLLAGTSSYNEQFF	TGCAGTGCTAGAGATCTCCTCGCCGGGACTAGTTCCTACAATGAGCAGTTCTTC
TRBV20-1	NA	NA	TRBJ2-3	CSARGKSPSTDTQYF	TGCAGTGCTAGAGGAAAAAGCCCTAGCACAGATACGCAGTATTTT
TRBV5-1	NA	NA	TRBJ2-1	CASSFVANEQFF	TGCGCCAGCAGCTTCGTGGCCAATGAGCAGTTCTTC
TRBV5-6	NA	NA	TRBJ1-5	CASSLASGNGDQPQHF	TGTGCCAGCAGCTTGGCATCGGGGAATGGCGATCAGCCCCAGCATTTT
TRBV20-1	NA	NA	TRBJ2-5	CTARDGSRETQYF	TGCACTGCTAGAGACGGGAGTCGGGAGACCCAGTACTTC
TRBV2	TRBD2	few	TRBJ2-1	CASYRAGEGNEQFF	TGTGCCAGCTATCGAGCGGGAGAGGGGAATGAGCAGTTCTTC
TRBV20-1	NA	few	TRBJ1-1	CSAREIPQGLLNTEAFF	TGCAGTGCTAGGGAGATCCCACAGGGACTCTTGAACACTGAAGCTTTCTTT
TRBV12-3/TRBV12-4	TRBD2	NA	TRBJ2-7	CASIGYLGTSGTEQYF	TGTGCCAGCATAGGATACCTTGGGACTAGCGGCACCGAGCAGTACTTC
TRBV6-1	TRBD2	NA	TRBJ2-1	CASRAAGGPHNEQFF	TGTGCCAGCAGGGCAGCGGGAGGGCCCCACAATGAGCAGTTCTTC
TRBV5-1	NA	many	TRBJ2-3	CASSPDRDTQYF	TGTGCCAGCAGCCCCGACAGGGATACGCAGTATTTT
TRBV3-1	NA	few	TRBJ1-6	CASSQETVYNSPLHF	TGTGCCAGCAGCCAAGAAACAGTCTATAATTCACCCCTCCACTTT
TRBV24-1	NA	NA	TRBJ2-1	CATSVGASSYNEQFF	TGTGCCACCAGTGTAGGGGCGAGCTCCTACAATGAGCAGTTCTTC
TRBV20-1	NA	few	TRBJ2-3	CSASRRDGTDTQYF	TGCAGTGCTAGTCGGAGGGACGGCACAGATACGCAGTATTTT
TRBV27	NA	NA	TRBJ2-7	CASSGSGLPGPYEQYF	TGTGCCAGCAGTGGCTCAGGACTCCCAGGCCCCTACGAGCAGTACTTC
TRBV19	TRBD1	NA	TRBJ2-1	CASSLGRDRVNEQFF	TGTGCCAGTAGTCTGGGCCGGGACAGGGTCAATGAGCAGTTCTTC
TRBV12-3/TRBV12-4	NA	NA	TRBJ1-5	CASSLTDFNQPQHF	TGTGCCAGCAGTTTGACAGATTTCAATCAGCCCCAGCATTTT
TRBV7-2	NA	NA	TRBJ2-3	CASSLWQGKADTQYF	TGTGCCAGCAGCTTATGGCAGGGGAAGGCAGATACGCAGTATTTT
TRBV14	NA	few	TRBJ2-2	CASSQDWASGELFF	TGTGCCAGCAGCCAAGATTGGGCTTCCGGGGAGCTGTTTTTT
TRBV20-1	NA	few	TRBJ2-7	CSANVHQGYSYEQYF	TGCAGTGCTAACGTCCATCAGGGGTACAGCTACGAGCAGTACTTC
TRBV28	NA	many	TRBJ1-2	CASSTGIVNGYTF	TGTGCCAGCAGTACAGGGATCGTGAATGGCTACACCTTC
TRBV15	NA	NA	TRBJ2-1	CATRLGGNEQFF	TGTGCCACCCGGCTCGGAGGGAATGAGCAGTTCTTC
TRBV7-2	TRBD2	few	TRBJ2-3	CASSLFPTSGADTQYF	TGTGCCAGCAGCTTATTCCCCACTAGCGGCGCAGATACGCAGTATTTT
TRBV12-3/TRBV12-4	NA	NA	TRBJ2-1	CASRSSDRINEQFF	TGTGCCAGCAGGTCTTCAGACAGGATCAATGAACAGTTCTTC
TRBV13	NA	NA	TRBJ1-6	CASSLVPPALDNSPLHF	TGTGCCAGCAGCTTAGTCCCACCAGCTCTAGATAATTCACCCCTCCACTTT
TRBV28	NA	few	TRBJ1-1	CASSSLGWGTEAFF	TGTGCCAGCAGTTCCCTGGGATGGGGGACTGAAGCTTTCTTT
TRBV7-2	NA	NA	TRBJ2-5	CASSPRSQTQYF	TGTGCCAGCAGCCCCCGTTCCCAGACCCAGTACTTC
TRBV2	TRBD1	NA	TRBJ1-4	CASRDRGHEKLFF	TGTGCCAGCAGGGACAGGGGCCACGAAAAACTGTTTTTT
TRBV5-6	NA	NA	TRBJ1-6	CASSLGAMSDPPHF	TGTGCCAGCAGCTTGGGGGCCATGTCCGACCCCCCCCACTTT
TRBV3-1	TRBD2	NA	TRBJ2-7	CASSQFGLAGVLSYNEQYF	TGTGCCAGCAGCCAATTTGGGCTAGCGGGAGTTTTGTCCTACAATGAGCAGTACTTC
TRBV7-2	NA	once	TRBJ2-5	CASSLDPSETQYF	TGTGCCAGCAGCTTAGATCCTTCTGAGACCCAGTACTTC
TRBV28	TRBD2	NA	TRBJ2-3	CASSLKSGVNTQYF	TGTGCCAGCAGTTTAAAGAGCGGGGTGAATACGCAGTATTTT
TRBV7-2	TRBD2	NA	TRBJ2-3	CASSVSGGPGDTQYF	TGTGCCAGCAGCGTATCGGGAGGGCCCGGAGATACGCAGTATTTT
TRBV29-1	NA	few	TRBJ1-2	CSDRGLLSHGYTF	TGCAGCGACCGGGGACTCCTATCCCATGGCTACACCTTC
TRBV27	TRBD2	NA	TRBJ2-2	CASSSGTSNTGELFF	TGTGCCAGCAGTTCCGGGACTAGCAACACCGGGGAGCTGTTTTTT